This T cell receptor (beta chain) was documented in a study of T cell responses to AZD1222 COVID-19 vaccine. This CDR3 is built from 15 residues. Germline V gene data show CDR1 as SGHTA and CDR2 as FQGNSA. With 5 bases clipped from V and 3 bases from J, the junction kept 5 bases outside the gene matches. The repertoire was sequenced with immunoSEQ multiplex PCR; TCRdb's copy has only in-frame clones and lacks some. The sample has some 150,000 clones; 88% are singletons. Note on this clone: What it binds is not known.

Study observations and caveats: Clonal diversity was possibly underestimated, and white British individuals and females predominated among donors.

The V call is TRBV7-2, the J call TRBJ2-1; TRBD2 agrees at 9 bases. The sample in question was peripheral blood, obtained 28 days after the second dose of the MenACWY control vaccine. The source is an adult who received the MenACWY meningococcal vaccine as a control. The CDR3 sequence: CASSPGLAYYNEQFF. The CDR3 nucleotides read TGTGCCAGCAGCCCTGGACTAGCGTACTACAATGAGCAGTTCTTC. Using reference TRBV7-2 and TRBJ2-1 for the parts outside the CDR3, the full variable domain is GAGVSQSPSNKVTEKGKDVELRCDPISGHTALYWYRQSLGQGLEFLIYFQGNSAPDKSGLPSDRFSAERTGGSVSTLTIQRTQQEDSAVYLCASSPGLAYYNEQFFGPGTRLTVL.